A selection of T cell receptor beta chains follows, all from one sample in a study of cytomegalovirus exposure and HLA in healthy donors. Libraries were prepared by immunoSEQ multiplex PCR; TCRdb keeps only in-frame clonotypes and omits some of them. In all, the sample yields some 75,000 clones. Sample: PBMCs. The origin of the receptors is a boy aged 5 to 17 in good health and CMV-seronegative. CDR3s include the opening cysteine and the closing phenylalanine or tryptophan. D genes are given only for firm matches.

d_call j_call v_call cdr3_nt cdr3_aa
. TRBJ2-2 TRBV4-1 TGCGCCAGCAGCCAATGGGGTAGCGGTTTCGGGGAGCTGTTTTTT CASSQWGSGFGELFF
. TRBJ2-2 TRBV6-1 TGTGCCAGCATACGAGGGGGGGCCGCCGGGGAGCTGTTTTTT CASIRGGAAGELFF
. TRBJ2-1 TRBV9 TGTGCCAGCAGCGTAGACGGGGATGGTTCCGATGAGCAGTTCTTC CASSVDGDGSDEQFF
TRBD2 TRBJ2-3 TRBV15 TGTGCCACCAGCGAGTTAACGGGAGGAATGGATACGCAGTATTTT CATSELTGGMDTQYF
TRBD1 TRBJ1-1 TRBV6-5 TGTGCCAGCAGTTACCAAGGACAGGTTGAAGCTTTCTTT CASSYQGQVEAFF
TRBD1 TRBJ2-5 TRBV4-3 TGCGCCAGCAGCCAAACAGGGGGCTCAGAGACCCAGTACTTC CASSQTGGSETQYF
TRBD1 TRBJ1-2 TRBV2 TGTGCCAGCACCCAGAAAGGGGGCGGGACCTATGGCTACACCTTC CASTQKGGGTYGYTF
TRBD1 TRBJ2-7 TRBV2 TGTGCCAGCAGCCCTGACAGGGCCTACGAGCAGTACTTC CASSPDRAYEQYF
TRBD1 TRBJ1-1 TRBV5-1 TGCGCCAGCAGCGCACAGGGGCAACTGACTGAAGCTTTCTTT CASSAQGQLTEAFF
. TRBJ2-7 TRBV5-6 TGTGCCAGCAGCTTGGCCGGGCAGGGGCACTCCTACGAGCAGTACTTC CASSLAGQGHSYEQYF
TRBD2 TRBJ2-1 TRBV29-1 TGCAGCGCCGGCTCGGGACTAGCATACGCCAATGAGCAGTTCTTC CSAGSGLAYANEQFF
TRBD1 TRBJ1-1 TRBV18 TGTGCCAGCTCATCGCCGACAGGGAGGAACACTGAAGCTTTCTTT CASSSPTGRNTEAFF
. TRBJ2-7 TRBV18 TGTGCCAGCTCTCGTCTAGCGAGCTCCTACGAGCAGTACTTC CASSRLASSYEQYF
TRBD2 TRBJ2-7 TRBV5-1 TGCGCCAGCAGCTTGAGCGGGGACGGCTTCGAGCAGTACTTC CASSLSGDGFEQYF
TRBD1 TRBJ2-7 TRBV25-1 TGTGCCAGCAGGCCGGGACAGGGAGGGGAGGGGCAGTACTTC CASRPGQGGEGQYF
. TRBJ1-2 TRBV2 TGTGCCAGCGGAAACGGACTTAACTATGGCTACACCTTC CASGNGLNYGYTF
. TRBJ1-1 TRBV5-1 TGCGCCAGCAGCTTGCGGGAAGTGAACACTGAAGCTTTCTTT CASSLREVNTEAFF
TRBD2 TRBJ2-5 TRBV11-2 TGTGCCAGCAGCCTACAATTAGCGGGAGGGCCAAAGACCCAGTACTTC CASSLQLAGGPKTQYF
. TRBJ1-2 TRBV2 TGTGCCGGCGGACGGGACAAAGGTGCTAACTATGGCTACACCTTC CAGGRDKGANYGYTF
TRBD1 TRBJ1-1 TRBV18 TGTGCCAGCCTACAGGGGGACACTGAAGCTTTCTTT CASLQGDTEAFF
. TRBJ1-1 TRBV27 TGTGCCAGCAGTTGGGCAGGGCTGAACACTGAAGCTTTCTTT CASSWAGLNTEAFF
. TRBJ2-3 TRBV6-5 TGTGCCAGCAGTTACAGTCCGAGGGCTAGCACAGATACGCAGTATTTT CASSYSPRASTDTQYF
TRBD1 TRBJ2-7 TRBV4-1 TGCGCCAGCAGCCCGCGATACGGGACAGGGGGGATTTCCCTCCCCTACGAGCAGTACTTC CASSPRYGTGGISLPYEQYF
. TRBJ2-7 TRBV5-1 TGCGCCAGCAGCTTGGTGCAGGGCGACGGGGAGCAGTACTTC CASSLVQGDGEQYF
TRBD2 TRBJ2-1 TRBV19 TGTGCCAGTAGTGTACTAGCGATCAATGAGCAGTTCTTC CASSVLAINEQFF
. TRBJ2-4 TRBV4-3 TGCGCCAGCAGCCAATTTGCCGCAGTTCCCATTCAGTACTTC CASSQFAAVPIQYF
. TRBJ2-7 TRBV10-3 TGTGCCATCAGTGAGAGAGATTACCGAACCTACGAGCAGTACTTC CAISERDYRTYEQYF
. TRBJ2-6 TRBV9 TGTGCCAGCAGCGTAGAATCCCGGACAGCCATCTCTGGGGCCAACGTCCTGACTTTC CASSVESRTAISGANVLTF
TRBD1 TRBJ2-5 TRBV18 TGTGCCAGCTCAACGGACAGGGTCGTAGAGACCCAGTACTTC CASSTDRVVETQYF
TRBD1 TRBJ2-2 TRBV7-3 TGTGCCAGCAGCTTAGGGACAGGGGGCGCGATCGGGGAGCTGTTTTTT CASSLGTGGAIGELFF
. TRBJ2-7 TRBV4-1 TGCGCCAGCTCCGAAGCAGGGGATGTGCAGTACTTC CASSEAGDVQYF
. TRBJ1-5 TRBV2 TGTGCCAGCAGTGATTCTAGGTTCGGCCAGCCCCAGCATTTT CASSDSRFGQPQHF
TRBD1 TRBJ1-2 TRBV27 TGTGCCAGCAGTTCACAGGGGATTTCCTTCTATGGCTACACCTTC CASSSQGISFYGYTF
. TRBJ1-5 TRBV30 TGTGCCTGGAGTGACAGCCTCAATCAGCCCCAGCATTTT CAWSDSLNQPQHF
. TRBJ2-1 TRBV19 TGTGCCAGTTCCAGTGTCTATGAGCAGTTCTTC CASSSVYEQFF
TRBD1 TRBJ1-3 TRBV4-2 TGTGCCAGCAGCCAAGATAACAGGGGACCCACCATATATTTT CASSQDNRGPTIYF
. TRBJ1-2 TRBV5-1 TGCGCCAGCAGCCTGGACAGCTCCTATGGCTACACCTTC CASSLDSSYGYTF
TRBD1 TRBJ1-4 TRBV2 TGTGCCAGCTTACAGGGGGCGGGTGAAAAACTGTTTTTT CASLQGAGEKLFF
. TRBJ1-2 TRBV19 TGTGCCAGTAGCGGGGGGCCCGTCTCCTATGGCTACACCTTC CASSGGPVSYGYTF
. TRBJ2-1 TRBV4-3 TGCGCCAGCAGCCCAGCTCTTAGCGTTCCGTACAATGAGCAGTTCTTC CASSPALSVPYNEQFF
. TRBJ1-1 TRBV5-1 TGCGCCAGCAGATCCGGGGGCACTGAAGCTTTCTTT CASRSGGTEAFF